A single sample is the source of the 8 T cell receptor beta chains below, sequenced in a study of cytomegalovirus exposure and HLA in healthy donors. It was with 60 Vbeta and 13 Jbeta primers that the PCR ran. The assay was immunoSEQ multiplex PCR, and TCRdb's table has in-frame clones only and misses some. Of over 75,000 clones in the sample, approximately 9% are singletons; the top ten hold 5% to 5.5%. The specimen was PBMCs. These receptors were taken from a man aged 45-65 years in good health and CMV-seropositive.

The chain employs TRBV27 and TRBJ2-7, with TRBD2 matching 11 bases. Germline CDR1 reads MNHEY; CDR2 reads SMNVEV (reference sequence). The CDR3 runs to 14 residues. Trimming at V came to 7 bases and at J to 1 base, leaving 3 bases not matched to a gene. CDR3 amino acids: CASKTSGMSYEQYF. CDR3 nucleotide sequence: TGTGCCAGCAAGACTAGCGGGATGTCCTACGAGCAGTACTTC.

The rearrangement links TRBV29-1 to TRBJ1-1, with 7 bases aligning to TRBD1. This CDR3 has 13 amino acids. The germline CDR1 and CDR2 sequences are SQVTM and ANQGSEA. V was clipped by 6 bases and J by 5 bases; unmatched bases: 9. CDR3 protein: CSVGTARRTEAFF. CDR3 DNA sequence: TGCAGCGTCGGGACAGCCAGAAGGACTGAAGCTTTCTTT. Filled out from reference TRBV29-1 and TRBJ1-1, the complete variable domain reads SAVISQKPSRDICQRGTSLTIQCQVDSQVTMMFWYRQQPGQSLTLIATANQGSEATYESGFVIDKFPISRPNLTFSTLTVSNMSPEDSSIYLCSVGTARRTEAFFGQGTRLTVV.

This clone was detected a few times. The chain is built from TRBV7-2 and TRBJ1-1; D call uncertain. The CDR3 consists of 14 residues. The ends were cut back, 8 bases at V and 9 bases at J, with 22 bases in the middle. Germline CDR1 and CDR2: SGHTA and FQGNSA. In nucleotides, the CDR3 is TGTGCCAGCGAGGTCGGGTGGCAGCAGCCTAAAGCTTTCTTT. Protein product: CASEVGWQQPKAFF. The full variable domain, rest sourced from reference TRBV7-2 and TRBJ1-1, is GAGVSQSPSNKVTEKGKDVELRCDPISGHTALYWYRQSLGQGLEFLIYFQGNSAPDKSGLPSDRFSAERTGGSVSTLTIQRTQQEDSAVYLCASEVGWQQPKAFFGQGTRLTVV.

The chain is built from TRBV5-1 and TRBJ2-5; D is perhaps TRBD2 (5 bases). Germline V CDR1 and CDR2: SGHRS, YFSETQ. Deletions cut 2 bases from V and 2 bases from J, with 13 bases between. The CDR3 loop spans 15 amino acids. CDR3 sequence reads: CASSFGVRDQETQYF. The DNA for the CDR3 is TGCGCCAGCAGCTTCGGTGTTCGGGATCAAGAGACCCAGTACTTC. Combining the CDR3 with reference TRBV5-1 and TRBJ2-5 gives the whole variable domain KAGVTQTPRYLIKTRGQQVTLSCSPISGHRSVSWYQQTPGQGLQFLFEYFSETQRNKGNFPGRFSGRQFSNSRSEMNVSTLELGDSALYLCASSFGVRDQETQYFGPGTRLLVL.

This clone has more than one count but fewer than ten. V gene TRBV5-1 combines with J gene TRBJ1-2; the D gene is possibly TRBD1 (6 bases). V gave up 0 bases and J gave up 2 bases, with 11 bases separating them. CDR1 is SGHRS and CDR2 is YFSETQ in the germline V gene. The CDR3 consists of 15 residues. The CDR3 sequence: CASSLEGGNNYGYTF. The CDR3 bases are TGCGCCAGCAGCTTGGAAGGGGGAAACAACTATGGCTACACCTTC.

This clone showed up just a few times. The genes are TRBV7-9 and TRBJ2-7; D may be TRBD1 (6 bases). The V gene lost 1 base and the J gene lost 5 bases, with 12 bases spanning the gap. Germline assignment: CDR1 SEHNR and CDR2 FQNEAQ (reference sequence). CDR3 length equals 14 residues. Here the CDR3 reads CASSLEGGGDEQYF. Here the CDR3 DNA reads TGTGCCAGCAGCTTAGAAGGGGGTGGCGACGAGCAGTACTTC.

The V call is TRBV19, the J call TRBJ2-3; D possibly corresponds to TRBD2 (7 bases). The CDR3 runs to 16 residues. Trimming removed 3 bases from V and 5 bases from J, with 18 bases in between. Per germline, CDR1 LNHDA and CDR2 SQIVND (reference sequence). CDR3 DNA sequence: TGTGCCAGTAGTATCCGGGGGGCGGGAGTTGAAGATACGCAGTATTTT. This codes for CASSIRGAGVEDTQYF.

The rearrangement joins TRBV28 to TRBJ1-5; D may be TRBD1 (5 bases). The CDR3 runs 15 residues. The germline CDR1 and CDR2 sequences are MDHEN and SYDVKM. Trimming stripped 5 bases from V and 1 base from J, with 12 bases between. CDR3 bases: TGTGCCAGCAGTGCGGGAGGGACGAGCAATCAGCCCCAGCATTTT. Encoded protein: CASSAGGTSNQPQHF.